Below are 29 T cell receptor beta chains sequenced from a single sample in a study of PD-1 blockade in classical Hodgkin lymphoma. Repertoires were generated with immunoSEQ multiplex PCR, while TCRdb's copy carries only in-frame clones and drops some. The table has under 20,000 clones, approximately 90% seen once. Noted time point: newly diagnosed, previously untreated cHL patient sample. Sequenced input: peripheral blood mononuclear cells (PBMCs). Source of these receptors: a human donor with classical Hodgkin lymphoma.

CDR3 nucleotides: TGTGCCAGCAGTTACTCGCCACCCCAGGGAAACACTGAAGCTTTCTTT. This translates into CASSYSPPQGNTEAFF. V and J are TRBV6-6 and TRBJ1-1; maybe TRBD1 (5 bases). The CDR3 has 16 residues. Germline loops: CDR1 MNHNY, CDR2 SVGAGI (reference sequence). The germline V and J ends were trimmed by 0 bases and 2 bases, with 13 bases remaining between them.

The chain carries TRBV27 and TRBJ2-7; 7 positions match TRBD2. J lost 3 bases, V lost 5 bases, and 10 bases had no gene match. The CDR3 sequence is 15 residues long. Per germline, CDR1 MNHEY and CDR2 SMNVEV (reference sequence). Here the CDR3 reads CASSPSRLAVYEQYF. The CDR3 bases are TGTGCCAGCAGTCCCTCCCGACTAGCTGTCTACGAGCAGTACTTC.

The V and J genes are TRBV6-1 and TRBJ2-1; D possibly corresponds to TRBD1 (6 bases). The CDR3 sequence is 15 residues long. Germline V gene lookup returns CDR1 MNHNS and CDR2 SASEGT. V was clipped by 7 bases and J by 0 bases, with 13 bases between them. The CDR3 loop is CASTKGQLSYNEQFF. For the CDR3, the DNA is TGTGCCAGCACGAAAGGACAGCTCTCCTACAATGAGCAGTTCTTC.

The chain couples TRBV19 to TRBJ2-7; D is possibly TRBD1 (6 bases). Germline V gene lookup returns CDR1 LNHDA and CDR2 SQIVND (reference sequence). V shed 4 bases and J shed 3 bases, with 13 bases lying between them. The CDR3 has 14 residues. Here the CDR3 reads CASSTGTRYYEQYF. CDR3 in DNA: TGTGCCAGTAGTACCGGGACACGATACTACGAGCAGTACTTC.

CDR3: CASSPDRGETQYF. CDR3 coding DNA: TGTGCCAGCAGCCCAGACAGGGGGGAGACCCAGTACTTC. The rearrangement links TRBV11-2 to TRBJ2-5; 9 bases line up with TRBD1. CDR3 length: 13 residues. V gave up 5 bases and J gave up 5 bases; unmatched junction bases: 3. Germline V gives CDR1 SGHAT, CDR2 FQNNGV.

The chain couples TRBV11-3 to TRBJ2-3; D is uncertain. CDR3 size: 15 residues. V was trimmed by 3 bases and J by 5 bases, leaving 15 bases between them. Germline loops: CDR1 SGHNT, CDR2 YENEEA. CDR3 sequence (DNA): TGTGCCAGCAGCTTGAGGTATGACGCGGAAGATACGCAGTATTTT. It yields the protein CASSLRYDAEDTQYF.

This clone has a single count. This chain joins TRBV19 and TRBJ2-7; no reliable D call. Germline lookup yields CDR1 LNHDA and CDR2 SQIVND (reference sequence). The CDR3 covers 11 residues. V gave up 6 bases and J gave up 5 bases, with 8 bases separating them. The CDR3 protein is CASRQGDEQYF. The CDR3, as DNA: TGTGCCAGTAGGCAAGGCGACGAGCAGTACTTC.

The rearrangement links TRBV9 to TRBJ2-2; D ambiguous. The germline V and J ends were trimmed by 4 bases and 6 bases, with 7 bases remaining between them. Per germline, CDR1 SGDLS and CDR2 YYNGEE. The CDR3 contains 12 residues. The CDR3 sequence: CASSREPGELFF. CDR3 sequence (DNA): TGTGCCAGCAGCCGCGAGCCCGGGGAGCTGTTTTTT.

The chain has TRBV28 and TRBJ1-2, with a possible D match to TRBD1 (5 bases). This CDR3 comprises 15 residues. Trimming shortened V by 2 bases and J by 1 base, and 11 bases separated the two germline ends. Germline V gene lookup returns CDR1 MDHEN and CDR2 SYDVKM. The CDR3 DNA is TGTGCCAGCAGTTTACAGGTGGGGGTTAACTATGGCTACACCTTC. Protein sequence: CASSLQVGVNYGYTF.

This clone has only a few counts. The CDR3 sequence: CASSPHEKLFF. CDR3 sequence (DNA): TGTGCCAGCAGCCCTCACGAAAAACTGTTTTTT. The chain employs TRBV2 and TRBJ1-4, with unresolved D. Germline V CDR1 and CDR2: SNHLY, FYNNEI. This CDR3 comprises 11 residues. V was cut by 6 bases and J by 8 bases, with 7 bases left in between.

The gene calls are TRBV28 and TRBJ1-5; 7 bases map to TRBD1. This CDR3 region has 13 residues. V gave up 7 bases and J gave up 3 bases; unmatched junction bases: 3. In germline, CDR1 is MDHEN, CDR2 SYDVKM. The CDR3 spells CASKGALNQPQHF. DNA of the CDR3: TGTGCCAGCAAGGGGGCCCTCAATCAGCCCCAGCATTTT.

The V call is TRBV5-6, the J call TRBJ1-5; 8 positions match TRBD1. Germline assignment: CDR1 SGHDT and CDR2 YYEEEE. The J segment lost 8 bases and the V segment lost 3 bases, leaving 13 bases of the junction unmatched. This CDR3 has 16 amino acids. CDR3 nucleotide sequence: TGTGCCAGCAGCTCGGGGGGTAACAGGGGGTCCGAGCCCCAGCATTTT. Translating it yields CASSSGGNRGSEPQHF.

The chain carries TRBV7-9 and TRBJ2-7; no definite D call. The CDR3 runs 14 residues. Per the germline V gene, CDR1 is SEHNR and CDR2 is FQNEAQ (reference sequence). V was shortened by 1 base and J by 2 bases, with 9 bases between the two germline ends. CDR3 in DNA: TGTGCCAGCAGCTTAGTACAGAGCGCCTACGAGCAGTACTTC. Its translation: CASSLVQSAYEQYF.

The gene calls are TRBV29-1 and TRBJ2-7, with 7 nucleotides matching TRBD1. V gave up 3 bases and J gave up 3 bases; unmatched junction bases: 8. CDR1 and CDR2 from the germline V gene are SQVTM and ANQGSEA. The CDR3 is 14 residues long. This CDR3 is CSVESPTGNYEQYF. The CDR3 region has the DNA TGCAGCGTTGAGTCCCCGACAGGGAACTACGAGCAGTACTTC.

The gene calls are TRBV5-6 and TRBJ2-7; 10 nucleotides align to TRBD2. Germline V lookup: CDR1 SGHDT, CDR2 YYEEEE. The ends lost 0 bases at V and 7 bases at J; junction bases unmatched: 7. The length of the CDR3 is 15 residues. CDR3 protein: CASSLALAGVEEQYF. The CDR3 DNA reads as TGTGCCAGCAGCTTGGCGCTAGCGGGAGTAGAGGAGCAGTACTTC.

The CDR3 sequence: CASSLKGQPSNYGYTF. The CDR3 DNA reads as TGTGCCAGCAGCTTGAAGGGTCAGCCTTCTAACTATGGCTACACCTTC. V gene TRBV5-6 combines with J gene TRBJ1-2; D is ambiguous. With 1 base removed from V and 0 bases from J, the gap between germline ends came to 13 bases. This CDR3 spans 16 amino acids. Germline CDR1 is SGHDT and CDR2 is YYEEEE.

The V call is TRBV25-1, the J call TRBJ1-5; D possibly corresponds to TRBD1 (6 bases). This CDR3 contains 13 residues. The germline V gene has CDR1 MGHDK and CDR2 SYGVNS. Trimming left V 4 bases short and J 7 bases short, with 11 bases between. CDR3 in DNA: TGTGCCAGCAGTGTAGGGGGAGACCAGCCCCAGCATTTT. Translating gives CASSVGGDQPQHF. The full variable domain, rest sourced from reference TRBV25-1 and TRBJ1-5, is EADIYQTPRYLVIGTGKKITLECSQTMGHDKMYWYQQDPGMELHLIHYSYGVNSTEKGDLSSESTVSRIRTEHFPLTLESARPSHTSQYLCASSVGGDQPQHFGDGTRLSIL.

This clone was counted between two and nine times. The CDR3, as DNA: TGTGCCAGCAGCTTAAGTGGGTTTAGGGGGAATCAGCCCCAGCATTTT. Protein sequence: CASSLSGFRGNQPQHF. The chain carries TRBV7-2 and TRBJ1-5; D is perhaps TRBD1 (6 bases). Germline lookup yields CDR1 SGHTA and CDR2 FQGNSA. The CDR3 sequence is 16 residues long. Between the trimmed V and J ends, which lost 2 bases and 4 bases, there was a span of 15 bases.

The chain links TRBV28 to TRBJ1-2, with TRBD1 identical over 7 bases. There are 14 residues in the CDR3. Germline assignment: CDR1 MDHEN and CDR2 SYDVKM. The V segment lost 4 bases and the J segment 5 bases; nucleotides outside the gene matches: 7. The CDR3: CASSSGTEIYGYTF. The CDR3 DNA is TGTGCCAGCAGTTCCGGGACAGAAATATATGGCTACACCTTC.

The rearrangement uses TRBV4-3 and TRBJ1-1, with 12 bases identical to TRBD1. This CDR3 spans 16 amino acids. From germline, CDR1 is LGHNA and CDR2 YSLEER. Germline trimming cut 0 bases from V and 12 bases from J; bases unmatched to any gene: 11. The CDR3 is CASSQDQGTGGASPFF. The CDR3 nucleotides are TGCGCCAGCAGCCAAGATCAAGGGACAGGGGGCGCAAGCCCTTTCTTT.

The chain couples TRBV7-9 to TRBJ2-7; D possibly corresponds to TRBD2 (6 bases). CDR3 length equals 17 residues. The ends were cut back, 1 base at V and 1 base at J, with 17 bases in the middle. Germline V CDR1 and CDR2: SEHNR, FQNEAQ (reference sequence). The CDR3 bases are TGTGCCAGCAGCTTAGATGTGGGAGGCGGCCAGTCCTACGAGCAGTACTTC. Its translation: CASSLDVGGGQSYEQYF.

The V call is TRBV7-9, the J call TRBJ1-1, with D perhaps matching TRBD1 (5 bases). Trimming took 4 bases from V and 1 from J, leaving 10 bases between them. This CDR3 comprises 14 residues. Looked up from germline, CDR1 is SEHNR and CDR2 is FQNEAQ (reference sequence). The CDR3 DNA sequence: TGTGCCAGCAGCTATCGACAGCAGAACACTGAAGCTTTCTTT. Encoded protein: CASSYRQQNTEAFF.

Only a few counts were recorded for this clone. This chain connects TRBV14 to TRBJ1-2; no definite D call. V lost 0 bases and J 4 bases, leaving 9 bases between the germline ends. The CDR3 spans 14 residues. Germline V gene sequence: CDR1 SGHDN, CDR2 FVKESK. Here the CDR3 reads CASSQDWQSYGYTF. The CDR3 coding sequence is TGTGCCAGCAGCCAAGACTGGCAGAGCTATGGCTACACCTTC.

The V gene is TRBV4-1, the J gene TRBJ2-3, with unresolved D. With 0 bases removed from V and 0 bases from J, the gap between germline ends came to 13 bases. Germline lookup yields CDR1 MGHRA and CDR2 YSYEKL. The CDR3 sequence is 17 residues long. The CDR3: CASSQDRRRGSTDTQYF. CDR3 nucleotide sequence: TGCGCCAGCAGCCAAGATCGCCGAAGAGGTAGCACAGATACGCAGTATTTT.

The J gene is TRBJ2-7, the V gene TRBV14; D possibly matches TRBD1 or TRBD2 (7 bases each). This CDR3 has 13 amino acids. CDR1 and CDR2 (germline): SGHDN, FVKESK. Trimming cost V 4 bases and J 7 bases, with 14 bases left between them. The CDR3 loop reads CASSLYQGGEQYF. The CDR3, as DNA: TGTGCCAGCAGCCTCTACCAGGGGGGGGAGCAGTACTTC. The full variable domain, rest sourced from reference TRBV14 and TRBJ2-7, is EAGVTQFPSHSVIEKGQTVTLRCDPISGHDNLYWYRRVMGKEIKFLLHFVKESKQDESGMPNNRFLAERTGGTYSTLKVQPAELEDSGVYFCASSLYQGGEQYFGPGTRLTVT.

V usage is TRBV6-5 and J usage is TRBJ2-7; TRBD2 matches 9 bases. The germline gives CDR1 MNHEY, CDR2 SVGAGI. The CDR3 is 14 residues long. J gave up 3 bases and V 3 bases, and 3 bases lay outside the gene matches. CDR3 in amino acids: CASSYGREGYEQYF. For the CDR3, the DNA is TGTGCCAGCAGTTATGGGCGGGAGGGCTACGAGCAGTACTTC.

This chain uses TRBV2 with TRBJ1-5; 8 bases match TRBD1. The trim removed 7 bases at V and 7 bases at J, leaving 12 bases unmatched. From germline, CDR1 is SNHLY and CDR2 FYNNEI. The CDR3 covers 15 residues. CDR3 sequence (DNA): TGTGCCAGCAATGTAGGACAGGGTTCCGGGCAGCCCCAGCATTTT. Translating gives CASNVGQGSGQPQHF.

The chain recombines TRBV21-1 with TRBJ1-4. TRBV21-1 is deemed a pseudogene. The CDR3 is made up of 15 amino acids. The chain's CDR3 is CASSFSGLGNEKLFF. CDR3 nucleotides: TGTGCCAGCAGCTTTAGTGGGTTGGGGAATGAAAAACTGTTTTTT.

This chain links TRBV4-2 with TRBJ1-1, with D tentatively TRBD1 (6 bases). Germline CDR1 and CDR2: LGHNA and YNFKEQ. Deletions cut 4 bases from V and 6 bases from J, with 15 bases between. The CDR3 contains 14 residues. The CDR3 reads CASSLKGGMAEAFF. The CDR3 DNA sequence: TGTGCCAGCAGCCTAAAGGGGGGGATGGCTGAAGCTTTCTTT.